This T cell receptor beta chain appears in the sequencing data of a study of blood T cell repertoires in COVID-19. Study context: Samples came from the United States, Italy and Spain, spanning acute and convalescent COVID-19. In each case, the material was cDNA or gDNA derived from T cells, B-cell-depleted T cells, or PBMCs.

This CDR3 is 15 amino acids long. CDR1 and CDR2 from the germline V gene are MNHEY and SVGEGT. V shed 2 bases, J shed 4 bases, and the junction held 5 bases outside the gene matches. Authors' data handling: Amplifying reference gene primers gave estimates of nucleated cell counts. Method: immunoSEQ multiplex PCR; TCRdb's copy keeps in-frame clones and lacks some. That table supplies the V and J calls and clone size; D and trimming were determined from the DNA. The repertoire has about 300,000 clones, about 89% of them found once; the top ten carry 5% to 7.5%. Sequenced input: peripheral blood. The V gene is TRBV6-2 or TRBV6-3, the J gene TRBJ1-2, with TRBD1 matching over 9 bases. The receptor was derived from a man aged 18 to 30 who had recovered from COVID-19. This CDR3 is CASSYVQGAIYGYTF. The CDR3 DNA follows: TGTGCCAGCAGTTACGTACAGGGGGCGATCTATGGCTACACCTTC.